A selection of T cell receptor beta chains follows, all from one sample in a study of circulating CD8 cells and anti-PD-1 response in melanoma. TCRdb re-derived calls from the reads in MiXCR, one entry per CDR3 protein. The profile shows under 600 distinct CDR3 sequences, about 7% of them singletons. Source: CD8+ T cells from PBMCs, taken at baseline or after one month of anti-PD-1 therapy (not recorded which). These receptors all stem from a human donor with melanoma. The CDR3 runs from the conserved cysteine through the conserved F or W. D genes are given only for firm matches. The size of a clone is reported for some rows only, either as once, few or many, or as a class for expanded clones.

CDR3 DNA: TGTGCCAGCAGGGAATATGGGACTGGCTACAATGGGCAGTTCTTC
CDR3 protein: CASREYGTGYNGQFF
clone size: medium-sized
D gene: -
V gene: TRBV2
J gene: TRBJ2-1

CDR3 DNA: TGTGCCAGCAGTGACTTGCGGGATACGCAGTATTTT
CDR3 protein: CASSDLRDTQYF
clone size: -
D gene: -
V gene: TRBV2
J gene: TRBJ2-3

CDR3 DNA: TGTGCCAGCAGGGGGACGGAGCAGAGCATTCAGTACTTC
CDR3 protein: CASRGTEQSIQYF
clone size: large
D gene: -
V gene: TRBV27
J gene: TRBJ2-4

CDR3 DNA: TGTGCCAGCAGTCGGACTAGCGGGGGGGATGAGCAGTTCTTC
CDR3 protein: CASSRTSGGDEQFF
clone size: medium-sized
D gene: TRBD2
V gene: TRBV28
J gene: TRBJ2-1

CDR3 DNA: TGTGCCAGCAGCCTCCACCGGGACAGGGCTTTGAACAATGAGCAGTTCTTC
CDR3 protein: CASSLHRDRALNNEQFF
clone size: large
D gene: TRBD1
V gene: TRBV5-5
J gene: TRBJ2-1

CDR3 DNA: TGTGCCAGCAGCACATCAGGATCCCATTATAATTCACCCCTCCACTTT
CDR3 protein: CASSTSGSHYNSPLHF
clone size: medium-sized
D gene: -
V gene: TRBV6-6
J gene: TRBJ1-6

CDR3 DNA: TGTGCCAGCAGTTTCGGCACCGGGGAGCTGTTTTTT
CDR3 protein: CASSFGTGELFF
clone size: large
D gene: -
V gene: TRBV28
J gene: TRBJ2-2

CDR3 DNA: TGTGCCAGTACAGCCAGCGGGGGAAATTTTTTGGAGACCCAGTACTTC
CDR3 protein: CASTASGGNFLETQYF
clone size: few
D gene: TRBD2
V gene: TRBV19
J gene: TRBJ2-5

CDR3 DNA: TGTGCCAGCAGCCCCGATCCCGGGGGCACAGATACGCAGTATTTT
CDR3 protein: CASSPDPGGTDTQYF
clone size: -
D gene: -
V gene: TRBV9
J gene: TRBJ2-3

CDR3 DNA: TGTGCCAGCAGGGACCCAGAGACCCAGTACTTC
CDR3 protein: CASRDPETQYF
clone size: few
D gene: -
V gene: TRBV2
J gene: TRBJ2-5

CDR3 DNA: TGCAGCGTTGAGGGCGGTAGCGGGGGGGACGGGGAGCTGTTTTTT
CDR3 protein: CSVEGGSGGDGELFF
clone size: large
D gene: TRBD2
V gene: TRBV29-1
J gene: TRBJ2-2

CDR3 DNA: TGCAGCGTTGAATCTGAGGGGGCGAGGAACATTCAGTACTTC
CDR3 protein: CSVESEGARNIQYF
clone size: large
D gene: TRBD1
V gene: TRBV29-1
J gene: TRBJ2-4

CDR3 DNA: TGTGCCAGCAGTTTTAGTTGGTCCTACGAGCAGTACTTC
CDR3 protein: CASSFSWSYEQYF
clone size: large
D gene: -
V gene: TRBV27
J gene: TRBJ2-7

CDR3 DNA: TGTGCCAGCAGTGGGACAGAAGACTACGAGCAGTACTTC
CDR3 protein: CASSGTEDYEQYF
clone size: hyperexpanded
D gene: -
V gene: TRBV2
J gene: TRBJ2-7

CDR3 DNA: TGTGCCAGTAGTATACGTACACAGAACAATGAGCAGTTCTTC
CDR3 protein: CASSIRTQNNEQFF
clone size: large
D gene: -
V gene: TRBV19
J gene: TRBJ2-1

CDR3 DNA: TGCAGTGCCCACCGGACTAGCGGCGGGAATGAGCAGTTCTTC
CDR3 protein: CSAHRTSGGNEQFF
clone size: large
D gene: TRBD2
V gene: TRBV20-1
J gene: TRBJ2-1

CDR3 DNA: TGCAGCGTTGAGGAGAGCTCCTACGAGCAGTACTTC
CDR3 protein: CSVEESSYEQYF
clone size: large
D gene: -
V gene: TRBV29-1
J gene: TRBJ2-7

CDR3 DNA: TGTGCCAGCAGAAGCGGACAGGGCGGGGAGCAGTACTTC
CDR3 protein: CASRSGQGGEQYF
clone size: large
D gene: TRBD1
V gene: TRBV7-9
J gene: TRBJ2-7

CDR3 DNA: TGTGCAATGGGGGGTTACAATGAGCAGTTCTTC
CDR3 protein: CAMGGYNEQFF
clone size: medium-sized
D gene: -
V gene: TRBV30
J gene: TRBJ2-1

CDR3 DNA: TGTGCCACCACCACCCCCCCCGGGGGGGGCAGTGAGACCCAGTACTTC
CDR3 protein: CATTTPPGGGSETQYF
clone size: large
D gene: TRBD2
V gene: TRBV2
J gene: TRBJ2-5

CDR3 DNA: TGTGCCAGCAGCATCGGGACAGGGTTGAGCACTGAAGCTTTCTTT
CDR3 protein: CASSIGTGLSTEAFF
clone size: hyperexpanded
D gene: TRBD1
V gene: TRBV7-3
J gene: TRBJ1-1

CDR3 DNA: TGTGCCAGCAGTCCGAACTACAACGAGCAGTTCTTC
CDR3 protein: CASSPNYNEQFF
clone size: medium-sized
D gene: -
V gene: TRBV27
J gene: TRBJ2-1

CDR3 DNA: TGTGCCAGCAGGGGGAGCAGAAGCGGGGCTTCGACAGATACGCAGTATTTT
CDR3 protein: CASRGSRSGASTDTQYF
clone size: large
D gene: TRBD2
V gene: TRBV7-2
J gene: TRBJ2-3

CDR3 DNA: TGTGCCAGCAGCTTGTCCCGGGGACTAGCGGGCACAGATACGCAGTATTTT
CDR3 protein: CASSLSRGLAGTDTQYF
clone size: medium-sized
D gene: TRBD2
V gene: TRBV5-6
J gene: TRBJ2-3

CDR3 DNA: TGTGCCAGCAGTTCGCCCGTGGCGGCCTACCTCAAGGCCCAGCATTTT
CDR3 protein: CASSSPVAAYLKAQHF
clone size: large
D gene: -
V gene: TRBV28
J gene: TRBJ1-5

CDR3 DNA: TGTGCCACGGAAGAAGGGGGAAACACCGGGGAGCTGTTTTTT
CDR3 protein: CATEEGGNTGELFF
clone size: large
D gene: -
V gene: TRBV2
J gene: TRBJ2-2

CDR3 DNA: TGTGCCAGCAGTGAGGACGGCCTGTGGACCGAGCAGTACTTC
CDR3 protein: CASSEDGLWTEQYF
clone size: large
D gene: -
V gene: TRBV6-1
J gene: TRBJ2-7

CDR3 DNA: TGTGCCAGTACCGCTGACGTACTCAGCGAGCAGTACTTC
CDR3 protein: CASTADVLSEQYF
clone size: large
D gene: -
V gene: TRBV19
J gene: TRBJ2-7

CDR3 DNA: TGTGCCAGCAGTGAAAGTTCGGGGGGCTACGAGCAGTACTTC
CDR3 protein: CASSESSGGYEQYF
clone size: large
D gene: TRBD2
V gene: TRBV2
J gene: TRBJ2-7

CDR3 DNA: TGTGCCAGCAGCTTGGAACGCGGGACAGGCAACACCGGGGAGCTGTTTTTT
CDR3 protein: CASSLERGTGNTGELFF
clone size: few
D gene: TRBD1
V gene: TRBV5-5
J gene: TRBJ2-2

CDR3 DNA: TGTGCCAGTAGTATAGGGAACACTGAAGCTTTCTTT
CDR3 protein: CASSIGNTEAFF
clone size: large
D gene: -
V gene: TRBV19
J gene: TRBJ1-1

CDR3 DNA: TGTGCCAGCAGTCCGAACTACAATGAGCGGTTCTTC
CDR3 protein: CASSPNYNERFF
clone size: large
D gene: -
V gene: TRBV27
J gene: TRBJ2-1

CDR3 DNA: TGTGCCAGTAGTATAGGGCTAGGGTTAGCAGATACGCAGTATTTT
CDR3 protein: CASSIGLGLADTQYF
clone size: -
D gene: -
V gene: TRBV19
J gene: TRBJ2-3

CDR3 DNA: TGTGCCAGTAGTAGGACTAGCGGGGGGGCCGAGGAGCAGTTCTTC
CDR3 protein: CASSRTSGGAEEQFF
clone size: medium-sized
D gene: TRBD2
V gene: TRBV19
J gene: TRBJ2-1

CDR3 DNA: TGTGCCAGCAGGGAATATGGGACTGGCTACAATGAGCAGTTCTTC
CDR3 protein: CASREYGTGYNEQFF
clone size: large
D gene: -
V gene: TRBV2
J gene: TRBJ2-1

CDR3 DNA: TGCAGCGTTGAAGTTGGGACAGGCCGCCGAGGAGACGAGCAGTACTTC
CDR3 protein: CSVEVGTGRRGDEQYF
clone size: large
D gene: TRBD1
V gene: TRBV29-1
J gene: TRBJ2-7

CDR3 DNA: TGTGCCAGTAGTATAGGAACTGACTCCTACAATGAGCAGTTCTTC
CDR3 protein: CASSIGTDSYNEQFF
clone size: medium-sized
D gene: -
V gene: TRBV19
J gene: TRBJ2-1

CDR3 DNA: TGTGCCAGCAGCCTGTGGGGGAATGAGCAGTTCTTC
CDR3 protein: CASSLWGNEQFF
clone size: few
D gene: -
V gene: TRBV13
J gene: TRBJ2-1

CDR3 DNA: TGTGCCAGCAGTTCCGAGCGGAGAGACACCGGGGGTCTGTTTTTT
CDR3 protein: CASSSERRDTGGLFF
clone size: large
D gene: -
V gene: TRBV2
J gene: TRBJ2-2

CDR3 DNA: TGCAGCGCTGGGGACAAGAGCACAGATACGCAGTATTTT
CDR3 protein: CSAGDKSTDTQYF
clone size: medium-sized
D gene: -
V gene: TRBV29-1
J gene: TRBJ2-3

CDR3 DNA: TGTGCCAGCAGCACTTCGACAGGGGGCTACACTGAAGCTTTCTTT
CDR3 protein: CASSTSTGGYTEAFF
clone size: large
D gene: TRBD1
V gene: TRBV7-3
J gene: TRBJ1-1

CDR3 DNA: TGTGCCAGCAGTCCCGTGGGGGAGACCCAGTACTTC
CDR3 protein: CASSPVGETQYF
clone size: large
D gene: -
V gene: TRBV27
J gene: TRBJ2-5

CDR3 DNA: TGTGCCAGCAGCTTGGAAAGAAGGGCGGACGAGCAGTACTTC
CDR3 protein: CASSLERRADEQYF
clone size: large
D gene: -
V gene: TRBV5-5
J gene: TRBJ2-7

CDR3 DNA: TGTGCCAGTATCGGACAGGGTTACACCGGGGAGCTGTTTTTT
CDR3 protein: CASIGQGYTGELFF
clone size: large
D gene: TRBD1
V gene: TRBV19
J gene: TRBJ2-2

CDR3 DNA: TGTGCCAGTAGTATAGACGGTTCGGCAGCCCAGGTGGACTATGGCTACACCTTC
CDR3 protein: CASSIDGSAAQVDYGYTF
clone size: large
D gene: -
V gene: TRBV19
J gene: TRBJ1-2

CDR3 DNA: TGCGCCAGCAGTGACGCAGACATGCCATCTGAAGCTTTCTTT
CDR3 protein: CASSDADMPSEAFF
clone size: -
D gene: -
V gene: TRBV2
J gene: TRBJ1-1

CDR3 DNA: TGTGCCAGCAGCCCAGGAGCCACCGGGGAGCTGTTTTTT
CDR3 protein: CASSPGATGELFF
clone size: large
D gene: -
V gene: TRBV25-1
J gene: TRBJ2-2

CDR3 DNA: TGTGCCAGCAGTCCAGGGATCGTAACGAGAGCTATTAATCAGCCCCAGCATTTT
CDR3 protein: CASSPGIVTRAINQPQHF
clone size: medium-sized
D gene: -
V gene: TRBV28
J gene: TRBJ1-5

CDR3 DNA: TGTGCCAGTAGTATCATCCCCAAGAACCTCGATACGCAGTATTTT
CDR3 protein: CASSIIPKNLDTQYF
clone size: large
D gene: -
V gene: TRBV19
J gene: TRBJ2-3

CDR3 DNA: TGTGCCAGCAGCCCAGGGACAGGGTACCCCTACGAGCAGTACTTC
CDR3 protein: CASSPGTGYPYEQYF
clone size: large
D gene: TRBD1
V gene: TRBV7-2
J gene: TRBJ2-7

CDR3 DNA: TGTGCCAGCAGTGGGGGACCGGCCCGCGAGCAGTACTTC
CDR3 protein: CASSGGPAREQYF
clone size: large
D gene: -
V gene: TRBV25-1
J gene: TRBJ2-7

CDR3 DNA: TGTGCCAGTAGTAGAGTGGGTCTTTACAATGAGCAGTTCTTC
CDR3 protein: CASSRVGLYNEQFF
clone size: large
D gene: -
V gene: TRBV19
J gene: TRBJ2-1